This T cell receptor (beta chain) was documented in a study of regulatory T cells in long-lasting Graves disease. The time point denotes: persistent/refractory GD, antithyroid drugs over 5 years with positive TRAb. PBMC RNA served as the TCR library source. Doctors identified Graves' disease using the American Thyroid Association guidelines. The CDR3 totals 19 residues. The V gene's germline CDR1 is SGHAT and CDR2 FQNNGV. The J segment lost 1 base and the V segment lost 1 base, leaving 10 bases of the junction unmatched. This clonotype was picked up many times. Its antigen is undetermined. Relying on iRepertoire HTBI primers and Arm-PCR of CDR3 regions, the team built TCR beta libraries. TCRdb recomputed calls from the multiplex PCR reads with MiXCR, one row per CDR3 protein. The sample lists approximately 360,000 distinct CDR3 sequences, approximately 23% seen once, with approximately 27% in the top ten.

General study findings and limits: When disease was persistent, TRBV28, TRBJ1-2 and TRBJ2-5 were the favored segments. Study was limited to peripheral blood, excluding thyroid tissue. Accuracy may have suffered from the small sample size.

Material: peripheral blood mononuclear cells (PBMCs), obtained when the disease was refractory, from a patient treated with antithyroid drugs. This TCR was recovered from a woman aged 40 to 50 with Graves disease. The chain has TRBV11-2 and TRBJ2-4, with TRBD1 matching 10 bases. Here the CDR3 DNA reads TGTGCCAGCAGCTTAGTAGCGGCCGGGACAGGGGTGGCCAAAAACATTCAGTACTTC. This sequence encodes CASSLVAAGTGVAKNIQYF. The full variable domain, rest sourced from reference TRBV11-2 and TRBJ2-4, is EAGVAQSPRYKIIEKRQSVAFWCNPISGHATLYWYQQILGQGPKLLIQFQNNGVVDDSQLPKDRFSAERLKGVDSTLKIQPAKLEDSAVYLCASSLVAAGTGVAKNIQYFGAGTRLSVL.